A single sample gave rise to the 30 T cell receptor beta chains below, sequenced in a study of shared clonotypes between healthy human individuals. The assay was immunoSEQ multiplex PCR, and TCRdb's table has in-frame clones only and misses some. The data hold 780,000 or so clones, with about two thirds observed a single time. Sequencing input: memory CD4+ T cells sorted from blood. Specified subset: CD45RA-negative fraction. The receptors originated from a woman in her twenties or thirties in good health.

The chain is built from TRBV7-8 and TRBJ1-5; possible D gene TRBD1, 6 bases. Trimming shortened V by 3 bases and J by 0 bases, and 12 bases separated the two germline ends. The CDR3 is 16 amino acids. Germline V CDR1 and CDR2: SGHVS, FQNEAQ. CDR3 protein: CASSFLGAFSNQPQHF. CDR3 nucleotides: TGTGCCAGCAGCTTTTTGGGGGCTTTTAGCAATCAGCCCCAGCATTTT.

The chain is built from TRBV5-4 and TRBJ2-7; D ambiguous. V was cut by 4 bases and J by 6 bases, with 8 bases left in between. The germline V gene encodes CDR1 SGHNT and CDR2 YYREEE (reference sequence). The CDR3 sequence is 11 residues long. The chain's CDR3 is CASSQESEQYF. The CDR3 coding sequence is TGTGCCAGCAGCCAAGAATCCGAGCAGTACTTC.

This clone was found a few times. The rearrangement uses TRBV29-1 and TRBJ2-5, with 12 nucleotides matching TRBD1. The ends lost 7 bases at V and 5 bases at J; junction bases unmatched: 5. The CDR3 contains 13 residues. The germline V gene has CDR1 SQVTM and CDR2 ANQGSEA. DNA for the CDR3: TGCAGCGAAACCGGGACAGGGGGCGAGACCCAGTACTTC. Translation: CSETGTGGETQYF. The entire variable domain, with the rest obtained from reference TRBV29-1 and TRBJ2-5, is as follows: SAVISQKPSRDICQRGTSLTIQCQVDSQVTMMFWYRQQPGQSLTLIATANQGSEATYESGFVIDKFPISRPNLTFSTLTVSNMSPEDSSIYLCSETGTGGETQYFGPGTRLLVL.

The chain recombines TRBV5-1 with TRBJ2-2; D perhaps matches TRBD1 (5 bases). V lost 4 bases and J 1 base, leaving 14 bases between the germline ends. Germline CDR1 is SGHRS and CDR2 is YFSETQ. The CDR3 runs 16 residues. The CDR3 loop reads CASSAAGKLNTGELFF. The CDR3 DNA sequence: TGCGCCAGCAGCGCCGCAGGGAAATTGAACACCGGGGAGCTGTTTTTT.

The chain couples TRBV4-2 to TRBJ1-2; TRBD1 is a possible D gene (5 bases). CDR3 length equals 14 residues. V shed 0 bases and J shed 12 bases, with 17 bases lying between them. CDR1 and CDR2 (germline): LGHNA, YNFKEQ. The CDR3 is CASSQDLRGPADTF. CDR3 sequence (DNA): TGTGCCAGCAGCCAAGATCTTCGGGGCCCGGCGGACACCTTC.

The chain is built from TRBV5-1 and TRBJ1-4; D gene unclear. This CDR3 region has 12 residues. Between the trimmed V and J ends, which lost 4 bases and 7 bases, there was a span of 8 bases. Germline lookup yields CDR1 SGHRS and CDR2 YFSETQ. DNA for the CDR3: TGCGCCAGCAGCCAGGAGGGTGAAAAACTGTTTTTT. Its translation is CASSQEGEKLFF.

The V call is TRBV28, the J call TRBJ2-5, with 7 bases that match TRBD1. Germline CDR1 is MDHEN and CDR2 is SYDVKM. The CDR3 contains 14 residues. Trimming took 5 bases from V and 2 from J; bases not matched to a gene: 5. The CDR3 DNA is TGTGCCAGCAGTAACAGGGGACAACAAGAGACCCAGTACTTC. Amino acids: CASSNRGQQETQYF. Looking up the rest from reference TRBV28 and TRBJ2-5 gives the full variable domain: DVKVTQSSRYLVKRTGEKVFLECVQDMDHENMFWYRQDPGLGLRLIYFSYDVKMKEKGDIPEGYSVSREKKERFSLILESASTNQTSMYLCASSNRGQQETQYFGPGTRLLVL.

The chain joins TRBV6-1 to TRBJ2-7; D call uncertain. V was pared by 1 base and J by 5 bases, with 15 bases between. The CDR3 is 15 amino acids. Germline V gene sequence: CDR1 MNHNS, CDR2 SASEGT. Here the CDR3 reads CASSEGVRILNEQYF. The CDR3 coding sequence is TGTGCCAGCAGTGAAGGGGTCAGGATTTTAAACGAGCAGTACTTC.

This clone has a single count. The chain is built from TRBV5-4 and TRBJ1-2; unclear D gene. CDR1 and CDR2 from the germline V gene are SGHNT and YYREEE (reference sequence). Trimming pared 4 bases from V and 7 bases from J, leaving 23 bases between. The CDR3 extends over 16 amino acids. CDR3 sequence: CASSQLTEMGFRGYTF. The DNA for the CDR3 is TGTGCCAGCAGCCAGCTTACGGAAATGGGGTTTCGTGGCTACACCTTC.

The chain couples TRBV6-5 to TRBJ2-2; possibly TRBD2 for D (6 bases). V was pared by 3 bases and J by 5 bases, with 10 bases between. The V gene's germline CDR1 is MNHEY and CDR2 SVGAGI. CDR3 length: 14 amino acids. This chain's CDR3 is CASSYWGVTGELFF. The DNA of the CDR3 is TGTGCCAGCAGTTATTGGGGGGTTACCGGGGAGCTGTTTTTT.

This clone was detected only a few times. This rearrangement joins TRBV19 to TRBJ1-2, with D perhaps matching TRBD1 (6 bases). The CDR3 extends over 11 amino acids. Germline V gene sequence: CDR1 LNHDA, CDR2 SQIVND (reference sequence). The V and J ends lost 4 bases and 12 bases respectively, with 12 bases between them. CDR3 region: CASSKDSTHTF. CDR3 nucleotides: TGTGCCAGTAGTAAGGACAGTACCCACACCTTC.

The CDR3 DNA follows: TGTGCCAGCAGCTCACCTCCGGGACAGGGGGACTACGAGCAGTACTTC. As protein: CASSSPPGQGDYEQYF. The chain combines TRBV7-2 with TRBJ2-7; 11 bases fit TRBD1. CDR1 is SGHTA, CDR2 FQGNSA, per germline. Trimming removed 4 bases from V and 3 bases from J; junction bases left unmatched: 8. The CDR3 totals 16 residues.

The J gene is TRBJ2-7, the V gene TRBV7-9, with a tentative D call TRBD2 (6 bases). Germline values: CDR1 SEHNR, CDR2 FQNEAQ (reference sequence). This CDR3 spans 15 amino acids. Trimming shortened V by 5 bases and J by 3 bases, and 17 bases separated the two germline ends. The CDR3 reads CASSPPWRGVYEQYF. The CDR3 region has the DNA TGTGCCAGCAGCCCCCCTTGGCGGGGAGTCTACGAGCAGTACTTC.

J is TRBJ2-5 and V is TRBV28, with D perhaps matching TRBD1 or TRBD2 (6 bases each). This CDR3 spans 13 amino acids. Trimming left V 11 bases short and J 5 bases short, with 18 bases between. The germline CDR1 and CDR2 sequences are MDHEN and SYDVKM. CDR3: CAWGGGGKETQYF. In DNA, the CDR3 is TGTGCCTGGGGTGGAGGGGGTAAGGAGACCCAGTACTTC.

This clone was counted only a few times. This chain joins TRBV7-9 and TRBJ1-1, with unresolved D. The CDR3 is made up of 14 amino acids. The ends were cut back, 8 bases at V and 0 bases at J, with 13 bases in the middle. Looked up from germline, CDR1 is SEHNR and CDR2 is FQNEAQ (reference sequence). The DNA for the CDR3 is TGTGCCAGCGAGAAGGACTTAATGAACACTGAAGCTTTCTTT. The encoded protein is CASEKDLMNTEAFF.

The chain combines TRBV30 with TRBJ2-7; 11 nucleotides match TRBD2. The CDR3 extends over 16 amino acids. Looked up from germline, CDR1 is GTSNPN and CDR2 is SVGIG (reference sequence). V gave up 3 bases and J gave up 2 bases; unmatched junction bases: 9. CDR3 nucleotides: TGTGCCTGGAGCGCCCTCACTAGCGGGGGAACCTACGAGCAGTACTTC. Amino acid sequence: CAWSALTSGGTYEQYF.

In its sample, this clone was seen a few times. V gene TRBV5-1 combines with J gene TRBJ2-5, with D perhaps TRBD2 (5 bases). Trimming removed 2 bases at V and 0 bases at J, with 17 bases between. The CDR3 has 17 residues. Germline-derived CDR1 and CDR2 are SGHRS and YFSETQ. CDR3 residues: CASSFVSGGLYQETQYF. CDR3 DNA: TGCGCCAGCAGCTTCGTCTCCGGCGGACTCTACCAAGAGACCCAGTACTTC.

V is TRBV11-2 and J is TRBJ1-1, with D perhaps TRBD1 (5 bases). V lost 2 bases and J 0 bases, leaving 10 bases between the germline ends. This CDR3 contains 15 residues. Germline CDR1 and CDR2: SGHAT and FQNNGV. This CDR3 reads CASSLSQGLNTEAFF. CDR3 in DNA: TGTGCCAGCAGCTTATCCCAGGGCCTGAACACTGAAGCTTTCTTT.

The V gene is TRBV30, the J gene TRBJ2-7; the D is unclear. The CDR3 is made up of 13 amino acids. V lost 1 base and J lost 3, with 10 bases in between. From germline, CDR1 is GTSNPN and CDR2 SVGIG (reference sequence). CDR3 nucleotide sequence: TGTGCCTGGAGTGCCCTCACGGGCTACGAGCAGTACTTC. Protein product: CAWSALTGYEQYF.

V gene TRBV11-2 combines with J gene TRBJ2-5; D is unresolved. Germline V gene lookup returns CDR1 SGHAT and CDR2 FQNNGV. The V and J ends lost 5 bases and 5 bases respectively, with 6 bases between them. CDR3 length equals 11 residues. CDR3: CASSTGETQYF. Written as DNA, the CDR3 is TGTGCCAGCAGCACCGGGGAGACCCAGTACTTC.

The genes are TRBV28 and TRBJ1-3; TRBD1 matches at 9 bases. Per the germline V gene, CDR1 is MDHEN and CDR2 is SYDVKM. The CDR3 length is 16 residues. V lost 9 bases and J lost 3; bases outside the gene matches: 12. CDR3 sequence: CASNTPGQGFGNTIYF. CDR3 coding DNA: TGTGCCAGTAACACACCGGGACAGGGCTTTGGAAACACCATATATTTT. Together with reference TRBV28 and TRBJ1-3, the CDR3 gives the full variable domain: DVKVTQSSRYLVKRTGEKVFLECVQDMDHENMFWYRQDPGLGLRLIYFSYDVKMKEKGDIPEGYSVSREKKERFSLILESASTNQTSMYLCASNTPGQGFGNTIYFGEGSWLTVV.

The genes are TRBV5-1 and TRBJ1-3; D uncertain. V was cut by 0 bases and J by 0 bases, with 10 bases left in between. Germline CDR1 and CDR2: SGHRS and YFSETQ. The CDR3 totals 16 residues. CDR3 nucleotides: TGCGCCAGCAGCTTGGGACTGAGTAGCTCTGGAAACACCATATATTTT. Its translation is CASSLGLSSSGNTIYF.

This clone was counted a single time. V gene TRBV7-6 combines with J gene TRBJ2-7, with D perhaps being TRBD1 or TRBD2 (5 bases each). The germline V and J ends were trimmed by 6 bases and 6 bases, with 18 bases remaining between them. CDR1 and CDR2 from the germline V gene are SGHVS and FNYEAQ. This CDR3 has 14 residues. Here the CDR3 DNA reads TGTGCCAGCAGGTTAACTAGTTCGGGGACCGAGCAGTACTTC. Residues: CASRLTSSGTEQYF.

V and J are TRBV7-9 and TRBJ2-2; 10 bases are a match to TRBD2. From germline, CDR1 is SEHNR and CDR2 FQNEAQ (reference sequence). With V trimmed by 10 bases and J by 0 bases, 5 bases remained unmatched. The CDR3 has 15 residues. The CDR3 DNA sequence: TGTGCCATCCCGGGACTAGCGTCGAACACCGGGGAGCTGTTTTTT. Protein product: CAIPGLASNTGELFF.

The V and J genes are TRBV7-6 and TRBJ2-1; D might be TRBD2 (6 bases). CDR1 SGHVS and CDR2 FNYEAQ come from the germline V gene. The CDR3 is 17 residues long. V was pared by 5 bases and J by 0 bases, with 17 bases between. DNA for the CDR3: TGTGCCAGCAGCAAAAGGAGCGGGTTCAGCTCCTACAATGAGCAGTTCTTC. The encoded protein is CASSKRSGFSSYNEQFF.

V is TRBV5-1 and J is TRBJ2-5, with TRBD2 as a possible D gene (6 bases). CDR3 length: 16 residues. Germline values: CDR1 SGHRS, CDR2 YFSETQ. The V end lost 4 bases, the J end lost 2 bases, and 18 bases lay between the germline ends. The CDR3 region is CASSRARSRGQETQYF. The CDR3 bases are TGCGCCAGCAGCAGAGCTAGGAGCCGGGGGCAAGAGACCCAGTACTTC.

This rearrangement joins TRBV18 to TRBJ1-3; no reliable D call. Germline CDR1 is KGHSH and CDR2 is LQKENI. Trimming shortened V by 3 bases and J by 0 bases, and 15 bases separated the two germline ends. The CDR3 is made up of 17 amino acids. The CDR3 sequence is CASSPPGRPISGNTIYF. CDR3 DNA: TGTGCCAGCTCACCCCCGGGGAGACCGATCTCTGGAAACACCATATATTTT.

This clone has more than one count but fewer than ten. V usage is TRBV18 and J usage is TRBJ2-1, with 10 bases that match TRBD1. The CDR3 is 15 residues long. Per the germline V gene, CDR1 is KGHSH and CDR2 is LQKENI. V shed 2 bases, J shed 9 bases, and the junction held 7 bases outside the gene matches. The CDR3 coding sequence is TGTGCCAGCTCACCAGTTGGACAGGGGGTTCTTGAGCAGTTCTTC. Amino acids: CASSPVGQGVLEQFF.

The chain has TRBV19 and TRBJ1-4; no clear D gene. V dropped 5 bases and J dropped 6 bases, with 13 bases sitting between them. In germline, CDR1 is LNHDA, CDR2 SQIVND (reference sequence). CDR3 length: 14 residues. The CDR3 protein is CASSPREGDEKLFF. CDR3 sequence (DNA): TGTGCCAGTAGTCCACGGGAAGGCGATGAAAAACTGTTTTTT.

The gene calls are TRBV25-1 and TRBJ1-1; D gene uncertain. Trimming shortened V by 11 bases and J by 1 base, and 23 bases separated the two germline ends. From germline, CDR1 is MGHDK and CDR2 SYGVNS. This CDR3 comprises 16 residues. The CDR3 DNA reads as TGTGCCGGAAGTGAACCGGGGAGTTCGAGGAACACTGAAGCTTTCTTT. Protein: CAGSEPGSSRNTEAFF.